A single sample is the source of the 22 T cell receptor beta chains below, sequenced in a study of Ad26.COV2.S vaccination and SARS-CoV-2 variants. Treatment indicated: roughly 18 received Ad26.COV2.S at low or high dose, single or two shots; 5 received placebo; per-sample allocation not given. All samples were drawn on day 63, counting from the first vaccine or placebo injection. Only in-frame clones appear in the TCRdb table, and some are missing; sequencing was by immunoSEQ multiplex PCR. The table records about 400,000 clones, roughly nine tenths of them present only once. This specimen was peripheral blood, taken in a trial of Ad26.COV2.S vaccine versus placebo. The receptors were gathered from a person between 18 and 60 years old who received the Ad26.COV2.S COVID-19 vaccine or a placebo.

This chain uses TRBV29-1 with TRBJ2-3, with 7 positions matching TRBD1. CDR1 SQVTM and CDR2 ANQGSEA come from the germline V gene. The CDR3 consists of 14 residues. The V and J ends lost 7 bases and 2 bases, in that order; junction bases with no gene match: 9. The CDR3 loop is CSADLGTDTDTQYF. Written as DNA, the CDR3 is TGCAGCGCCGATCTGGGGACAGACACAGATACGCAGTATTTT.

The V and J genes are TRBV2 and TRBJ1-2, with D unclear. The germline V gene encodes CDR1 SNHLY and CDR2 FYNNEI. CDR3 size: 13 residues. The V and J ends lost 6 bases and 4 bases respectively, with 12 bases between them. The CDR3 DNA reads TGTGCCAGCAGGGCTGTCAGGAGCTATGGCTACACCTTC. Protein product: CASRAVRSYGYTF.

Only one count was recorded for this clone. J is TRBJ2-7 and V is TRBV10-1, with D possibly TRBD1 on 5 matching bases. The V and J ends lost 7 bases and 1 base respectively, with 17 bases between them. CDR3 length equals 15 residues. Germline assignment: CDR1 WNHNN and CDR2 SYGVQD (reference sequence). The CDR3 reads CASNPDRLLSYEQYF. The DNA for the CDR3 is TGCGCCAGCAACCCTGACAGATTACTATCCTACGAGCAGTACTTC.

The chain carries TRBV2 and TRBJ1-5, with 8 nucleotides matching TRBD1. Germline V gene sequence: CDR1 SNHLY, CDR2 FYNNEI. V gave up 5 bases and J gave up 3 bases; unmatched junction bases: 12. The CDR3 runs to 17 residues. The CDR3, as DNA: TGTGCCAGCAGTCCTGGACAGGGTGGCCCCTTCAATCAGCCCCAGCATTTT. This translates into CASSPGQGGPFNQPQHF.

The V gene is TRBV6-5, the J gene TRBJ1-6; the D is unclear. Trimming removed 0 bases from V and 6 bases from J, with 9 bases in between. Germline V gives CDR1 MNHEY, CDR2 SVGAGI. This CDR3 contains 15 residues. The CDR3 protein is CASSYSEGLNSPLHF. Here the CDR3 DNA reads TGTGCCAGCAGTTACTCAGAGGGCCTTAATTCACCCCTCCACTTT.

The chain combines TRBV7-8 with TRBJ1-5; weak D call: TRBD1 (5 bases). Trimming removed 4 bases from V and 0 bases from J, with 13 bases in between. The CDR3 loop spans 16 amino acids. Germline CDR1 SGHVS, CDR2 FQNEAQ. The CDR3 region has the DNA TGTGCCAGCAGCTCCGAGGGGATATATAGCAATCAGCCCCAGCATTTT. Translating gives CASSSEGIYSNQPQHF.

The chain uses TRBV7-9 and TRBJ2-1; the D gene could be TRBD1 or TRBD2 (5 bases each). V lost 0 bases, J lost 6 bases, and 15 bases lay in between. Germline V gene sequence: CDR1 SEHNR, CDR2 FQNEAQ (reference sequence). This CDR3 comprises 16 residues. The CDR3 protein is CASSLAKGSRGNEQFF. The CDR3, as DNA: TGTGCCAGCAGCTTAGCGAAAGGTTCGAGGGGCAATGAGCAGTTCTTC.

This chain links TRBV14 with TRBJ1-2, with D uncertain. The CDR3 consists of 15 residues. The germline V gene encodes CDR1 SGHDN and CDR2 FVKESK. V lost 0 bases and J lost 4, with 12 bases in between. The DNA for the CDR3 is TGTGCCAGCAGCCAAGAACACGACCCCATCTATGGCTACACCTTC. Protein product: CASSQEHDPIYGYTF. Using reference TRBV14 and TRBJ1-2 for the parts outside the CDR3, the full variable domain is EAGVTQFPSHSVIEKGQTVTLRCDPISGHDNLYWYRRVMGKEIKFLLHFVKESKQDESGMPNNRFLAERTGGTYSTLKVQPAELEDSGVYFCASSQEHDPIYGYTFGSGTRLTVV.

This clone occurred once. The gene calls are TRBV6-5 and TRBJ2-1; TRBD2 aligns across 9 bases. V lost 10 bases, J lost 6 bases, and 10 bases stayed unmatched. The germline V gene has CDR1 MNHEY and CDR2 SVGAGI. The CDR3 extends over 14 amino acids. The CDR3 nucleotides read TGTGCCACCGCTCCGGGACTAGCTTCCAATGAGCAGTTCTTC. It yields the protein CATAPGLASNEQFF.

The rearrangement uses TRBV7-9 and TRBJ1-1; TRBD1 matches 10 bases. This CDR3 is 16 amino acids long. Germline V gives CDR1 SEHNR, CDR2 FQNEAQ (reference sequence). V shed 1 base, J shed 6 bases, and the junction held 8 bases outside the gene matches. This CDR3 reads CASSLGTGGKGPEAFF. CDR3 nucleotides: TGTGCCAGCAGCTTAGGGACAGGGGGAAAAGGGCCTGAAGCTTTCTTT. The full variable domain, completed using reference TRBV7-9 and TRBJ1-1, is DTGVSQNPRHKITKRGQNVTFRCDPISEHNRLYWYRQTLGQGPEFLTYFQNEAQLEKSRLLSDRFSAERPKGSFSTLEIQRTEQGDSAMYLCASSLGTGGKGPEAFFGQGTRLTVV.

This clone turned up a few times. The V gene is TRBV5-1, the J gene TRBJ1-1; D ambiguous. There are 14 residues in the CDR3. The V end lost 0 bases, the J end lost 1 base, and 7 bases lay between the germline ends. In germline, CDR1 is SGHRS, CDR2 YFSETQ. The CDR3 spells CASSLDSWNTEAFF. CDR3 nucleotide sequence: TGCGCCAGCAGCTTGGACAGTTGGAACACTGAAGCTTTCTTT.

CDR3 loop: CTSSQGDRVALNEQFF. The CDR3 bases are TGCACCAGCAGCCAAGGGGACAGGGTTGCTCTCAATGAGCAGTTCTTC. The genes are TRBV1 and TRBJ2-1; the D call TRBD1 from the table was never checked on the DNA. TRBV1 is a listed pseudogene. This CDR3 region has 16 residues.

The rearrangement links TRBV5-1 to TRBJ2-3; 11 bases agree with TRBD2. The CDR3 is made up of 17 amino acids. V lost 4 bases to trimming and J lost 6 bases; unmatched junction nucleotides: 13. Germline V gene lookup returns CDR1 SGHRS and CDR2 YFSETQ. For the CDR3, the DNA is TGCGCCAGCAGCCGATCGCGGACTAGCGGGCTGGAGGATACGCAGTATTTT. It codes for CASSRSRTSGLEDTQYF. The whole variable domain, remainder taken from reference TRBV5-1 and TRBJ2-3, is KAGVTQTPRYLIKTRGQQVTLSCSPISGHRSVSWYQQTPGQGLQFLFEYFSETQRNKGNFPGRFSGRQFSNSRSEMNVSTLELGDSALYLCASSRSRTSGLEDTQYFGPGTRLTVL.

The CDR3, as DNA: TGTGCAAGTCGCTTAAAATGGTACAGGGGGCTTGGCAATCAGCCCCAGCATTTT. Its translation is CASRLKWYRGLGNQPQHF. V gene TRBV12-2 combines with J gene TRBJ1-5; TRBD1 reflects the table's D call only, with no check against the DNA. TRBV12-2 counts as a pseudogene. CDR3 length: 18 amino acids.

This clone appeared once. The chain recombines TRBV6-5 with TRBJ1-4, with D uncertain. The V end lost 5 bases, the J end lost 4 bases, and 14 bases lay between the germline ends. There are 15 residues in the CDR3. Germline CDR1 is MNHEY and CDR2 is SVGAGI. The DNA for the CDR3 is TGTGCCAGCAGTCCGACTCCGCCGTTTAATGAAAAACTGTTTTTT. Its protein is CASSPTPPFNEKLFF.

The J gene is TRBJ2-7, the V gene TRBV11-2; TRBD2 is a possible D gene (6 bases). Between the trimmed V and J ends, which lost 5 bases and 2 bases, there was a span of 19 bases. Germline lookup yields CDR1 SGHAT and CDR2 FQNNGV. The CDR3 totals 16 residues. The CDR3 protein is CASSPGRSGYAYEQYF. The CDR3 DNA is TGTGCCAGCAGCCCAGGCCGCAGCGGGTACGCCTACGAGCAGTACTTC.

This clone came up many times. The rearrangement uses TRBV5-4 and TRBJ1-1, with D unresolved. CDR1 is SGHNT, CDR2 YYREEE, per germline (reference sequence). V was cut by 0 bases and J by 1 base, with 16 bases left in between. The CDR3 runs 17 residues. CDR3 amino acids: CASSLGAGRHANTEAFF. The CDR3 nucleotides are TGTGCCAGCAGCTTGGGGGCCGGGAGACACGCGAACACTGAAGCTTTCTTT.

The chain's CDR3 is CASSPQGYNYGYTF. DNA of the CDR3: TGTGCCAGTAGTCCTCAGGGATATAACTATGGCTACACCTTC. The J gene is TRBJ1-2, the V gene TRBV19, with D perhaps matching TRBD1 (5 bases). Germline V gives CDR1 LNHDA, CDR2 SQIVND (reference sequence). V lost 5 bases, J lost 1 base, and 11 bases lay in between. The CDR3 has 14 amino acids.

The V gene is TRBV12-3 or TRBV12-4, the J gene TRBJ2-7, with 7 bases lining up with TRBD1. V was clipped by 5 bases and J by 6 bases; unmatched bases: 1. This CDR3 is built from 11 residues. CDR3 protein: CASSTGVEQYF. CDR3 coding DNA: TGTGCCAGCAGTACAGGGGTCGAGCAGTACTTC.

This chain joins TRBV5-1 and TRBJ1-3; D uncertain. The CDR3 totals 13 residues. Looked up from germline, CDR1 is SGHRS and CDR2 is YFSETQ. Trimming stripped 4 bases from V and 4 bases from J, with 9 bases between. The chain's CDR3 is CASSRTSGNTIYF. The CDR3 DNA follows: TGCGCCAGCAGCCGGACGTCGGGAAACACCATATATTTT.

This clone was observed a handful of times. The chain links TRBV9 to TRBJ1-6; no clear D gene. The CDR3 sequence is 14 residues long. V was clipped by 4 bases and J by 7 bases, with 12 bases between them. CDR1 is SGDLS, CDR2 YYNGEE, per germline. CDR3 region: CASSPGLWNSPLHF. CDR3 DNA: TGTGCCAGCAGCCCGGGTCTCTGGAATTCACCCCTCCACTTT.

The chain carries TRBV7-8 and TRBJ1-6, with D possibly matching TRBD1 (6 bases). V was pared by 1 base and J by 9 bases, with 10 bases between. The CDR3 is 14 residues long. Germline V CDR1 and CDR2: SGHVS, FQNEAQ. The CDR3 region has the DNA TGTGCCAGCAGCTTAGTACAGGGAGCTTCACCCCTCCACTTT. It yields the protein CASSLVQGASPLHF.